The clone carrying this TCR beta chain appeared a few times. Its antigen remains unknown. Time point defined: newly diagnosed GD, antithyroid drugs for less than 3 months. Researchers made the TCR library from RNA that was extracted from PBMCs. Trimming stripped 0 bases from V and 5 bases from J, with 15 bases between. Per the germline V gene, CDR1 is SGHRS and CDR2 is YFSETQ. The CDR3 is 16 amino acids. The entry originates in a study of regulatory T cells in long-lasting Graves disease. Study results and caveats: Those with persistent disease had in common more public clonotypes (roughly 3,000) than new patients (about 900).

Libraries of TCR beta came from iRepertoire HTBI primers plus Arm-PCR of CDR3 regions. Each CDR3 protein is one row after TCRdb ran MiXCR on the multiplex PCR reads. Counted here are hundreds of thousands of distinct CDR3 sequences, 15% to 20% occurring once; the ten biggest clones make up 25%. These data also featured in a second study, about T cells in Graves' hyperthyroidism and ophthalmopathy. As that report states: HTBI primers were used for first-round RT-PCR of the TCR CDR3.

Source: peripheral blood mononuclear cells (PBMCs), taken at new diagnosis, from a patient treated with antithyroid drugs. The chain is built from TRBV5-1 and TRBJ2-1; possibly TRBD2 for D (5 bases). The clonotype was recovered from a woman between 40 and 65 years old with Graves disease. The CDR3 DNA follows: TGCGCCAGCAGCTTGGCCCCATCGCCGCGGGACAATGAGCAGTTCTTC. Amino acids: CASSLAPSPRDNEQFF.